This entry features one T cell receptor beta chain sequence. This clonotype was counted only a few times. Which antigen it targets is not known. It has no much larger one-base neighbor in the sample; base qualities were not kept. CDR1 SGHKS and CDR2 YYEKEE were looked up in the germline V gene (reference sequence). The CDR3 starts with the cysteine, ends with the phenylalanine, and has 14 residues. The kept DNA is CDR3 alone, 42 bases in frame from the first base. Unmatched junction bases come to 8, with V trimmed by 3 bases and J by 9 bases. The sample belongs to a study (dated by TCRdb to the mid-2010s). Study-wide context: The study tested whether tumor-infiltrating Tregs in breast cancer are recruited from blood Tregs or converted in situ from other CD4+ T cell subsets. What the study reported, not specific to this receptor: Rather than covering whole repertoires, validation in the larger cohort was restricted to a single TCR beta V-J rearrangement. Tumor memory CD4+ T cell TCR gene usage clustered with blood and lymph node memory CD4+ cells and lymph node naive CD4+ cells. The greatest overlap of tumor-infiltrating Treg TCR alpha and beta sequences was observed with tumor naive CD4+ T cells, followed by blood naive CD4+ T cells.

The Miltenyi Naive CD4+ T Cell Isolation kit was used to purify naive CD4+ T cells, and Tregs were depleted with CD25 microbeads. Tregs, naive and memory CD4+ T cells from tumor, blood and ipsilateral draining lymph nodes of five or six breast cancer patients underwent full-length TCR alpha and beta sequencing. Tumor tissue, along with lymph nodes from ipsilateral axillary dissection, was perfused with PBS, minced, and then digested using collagenase I and hyaluronidase. Mononuclear cells from lymph nodes or around 50 ml of peripheral blood were isolated by Ficoll density gradient centrifugation. A purity exceeding 90% was confirmed by FACS for the sorted cell populations. Full-length TCR variable regions were amplified by 5' RACE PCR with constant-region reverse primers, followed by semi-nested PCR with Nested Universal Primer A. Using the ReliaPrep RNA Cell Miniprep System, total RNA was extracted, and the SMARTer RACE 5'/3' Kit was then used to reverse transcribe the RNA into 5'RACE-ready cDNA. Multiplex adaptors were used to barcode full-length TCR alpha and beta libraries, and the barcoded libraries were sequenced on an Illumina MiSeq. Processing in the source paper ran as follows. For each of nine subset-tissue groups, sequencing data from the five patients were combined, and the groups were compared by unsupervised clustering of TCR gene usage. The Morisita-Horn index, with shared sequences weighted by their contribution to each repertoire, was used to calculate repertoire similarity. TCRdb's own reprocessing of the public reads used fastp at Q25 and MiXCR and kept productive beta chains. Each entry is one CDR3 protein sequence, shown with its most common DNA and genes. The V and J calls were not made by the authors but by TCRdb's processing. Present in this sample are roughly 38,000 distinct CDR3 sequences, 18% of which were seen just once. The ten largest clones add up to approximately 3% of the sample.

This receptor chain uses TRBV5-5 and TRBJ2-2, and 7 bases in between align with TRBD2. Sequenced sample: naive CD4+ T cells sorted from a lymph node. According to the study, the label for this sample's cell subset or site signals: naive CD4+ T cells, CD4+CD45RA+CD25-. This TCR was sampled from a female donor with breast cancer. The nucleotides are TGTGCCAGCAGCTCGGGACTATTGGGCCGGGAGCTGTTTTTT. Its protein is CASSSGLLGRELFF.